This T cell receptor (beta chain) was sequenced for a study of response to subunit inactivated influenza vaccine (dated by TCRdb to the late 2010s). With regard to the full study: Deep quantitative T cell receptor repertoire profiling was used in the study to track responses to a trivalent subunit inactivated influenza vaccine.

Library method: RT-PCR. The run used an Illumina HiSeq 2500. TCRdb reran the public reads through fastp at Q25 and MiXCR, keeping productive beta chains. Duplicate CDR3 protein sequences are folded into a single record with the most common DNA and genes. The sample data list around 570,000 distinct CDR3 sequences, and under 9% of these were observed just once. Roughly 13% of the sample lies in the top ten. CDR1 and CDR2, looked up from the germline V gene, are LGHNA and YSLEER. V is reduced by 0 bases and J by 4 bases, leaving a spacing of 9 bases between them. The CDR3 goes from the cysteine to the phenylalanine over 14 residues. Left in the record is the CDR3 DNA by itself, 42 bases read in frame from the first base. Beyond this particular receptor, the publication reports: It was suggested by the authors that each seasonal influenza vaccination may recruit only a limited number of new T cells.

The table lists this clonotype with many counts. There is no known antigen for this receptor. Nothing much larger sits one base from this clone, and base qualities are not available. The sequence came from a man between 50 and 75 years old who received an inactivated influenza vaccine. Donor details come from another sample of the same person, matched by shared clones. The V and J segments used are TRBV4-3 and TRBJ2-5; 6 matching bases give a weak D call of TRBD1. The sequenced sample was PBMCs from blood, obtained less than 30 months after vaccination. Here the CDR3 is given as CASSQEGGPETQYF. The DNA is TGCGCCAGCAGCCAAGAAGGGGGACCAGAGACCCAGTACTTC.